This T cell receptor beta chain is from a study of T-cell memory formation after mild COVID-19. Study-level results: Of the contracting clones, CD4+ ones lay mainly in CM and EM, and CD8+ ones in EMRA. Clones shrinking from day 15 to 85 showed even CD4/CD8 mixes; later expanders tilted CD4+.

CDR3 length equals 15 residues. Trimming removed 2 bases from V and 3 bases from J, with 13 bases in between. Germline CDR1 MNHEY, CDR2 SVGAGI. This clonotype showed up just a few times. The antigen remains undetermined. A 5'RACE reaction primed in the constant segment made cDNA libraries of TCR alpha and TCR beta, and these carried sample barcodes and UMIs. One entry per CDR3 protein results from TCRdb running MiXCR on the 5' RACE reads. The profile shows hundreds of thousands of distinct CDR3 sequences, less than 25% of them singletons. The receptor comes from an adult woman who had mild COVID-19 (a few samples of this study predate the infection). Cell type and time point are not known. What was sequenced was PBMCs or a T cell subset sorted from them (not recorded which). V and J are TRBV6-5 and TRBJ2-5, with D perhaps TRBD1 or TRBD2 (7 bases each). CDR3 sequence: CASSYQAGGEETQYF. CDR3 nucleotide sequence: TGTGCCAGCAGTTACCAGGCAGGGGGGGAAGAGACCCAGTACTTC.